This T cell receptor (beta chain) was sequenced during a study of CD8 T cells in Susac syndrome. Looking at the study overall: Among the Susac syndrome patients who underwent sequencing, about 6 had clinically active disease, while under 10 of them were in remission. At blood draw, Susac syndrome patients were therapy-naive, on corticosteroids, or on intravenous immunoglobulin alone.

The RNA, roughly 0.5 to 1 ug, was put through reverse transcription using random hexamers. Each CDR3 protein gets one entry after TCRdb re-called the immunoSEQ multiplex PCR reads with MiXCR. The table has some 130,000 distinct CDR3 sequences, 95% seen once. Germline CDR1 is DFQATT and CDR2 is SNEGSKA (reference sequence). V was cut by 0 bases and J by 6 bases, with 10 bases left in between. CDR3 size: 13 residues. The Susac syndrome patients fit the recently defined diagnostic criteria for definite or probable disease. The material sequenced was CD8+ T cells from PBMCs. The chain recombines TRBV20-1 with TRBJ2-3; D is uncertain. This receptor was taken from a human donor with Susac syndrome. This CDR3 is CSARDPVSDTQYF. The CDR3 region has the DNA TGCAGTGCTAGAGATCCTGTGTCTGATACGCAGTATTTT.